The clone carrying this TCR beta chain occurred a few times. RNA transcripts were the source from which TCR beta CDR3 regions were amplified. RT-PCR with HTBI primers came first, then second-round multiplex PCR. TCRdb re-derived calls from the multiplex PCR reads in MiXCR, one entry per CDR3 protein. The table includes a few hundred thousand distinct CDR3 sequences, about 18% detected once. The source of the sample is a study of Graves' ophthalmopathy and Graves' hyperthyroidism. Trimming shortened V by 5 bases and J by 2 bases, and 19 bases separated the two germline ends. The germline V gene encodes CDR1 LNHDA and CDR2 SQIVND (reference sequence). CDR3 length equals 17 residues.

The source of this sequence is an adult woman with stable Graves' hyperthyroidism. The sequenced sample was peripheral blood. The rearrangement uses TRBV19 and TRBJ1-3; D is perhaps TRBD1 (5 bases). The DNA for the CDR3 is TGTGCCAGTAGTCGATGGCTGGGGGAGTTAACTGGAAACACCATATATTTT. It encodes CASSRWLGELTGNTIYF.